The 7 T cell receptor beta chains presented below share a single source sample, sequenced in a study of cytomegalovirus exposure and HLA in healthy donors. The PCR made use of 60 Vbeta and 13 Jbeta primers. Only in-frame clones appear in the TCRdb table, and some are missing; sequencing was by immunoSEQ multiplex PCR. The sample contains roughly 84,000 clones, over 70% of which appear only once. Sequenced: PBMCs. These receptors all stem from a male donor in good health and CMV-seropositive.

This CDR3 reads CASSLSGGLAGGSYEQYF. The CDR3, as DNA: TGTGCCAGCAGTTTATCGGGGGGCCTAGCGGGGGGTTCCTACGAGCAGTACTTC. This chain uses TRBV27 with TRBJ2-7; 11 bases are shared with TRBD2. CDR3 length equals 18 residues. Germline V gene data show CDR1 as MNHEY and CDR2 as SMNVEV (reference sequence). V lost 0 bases to trimming and J lost 1 base; unmatched junction nucleotides: 8.

The V call is TRBV18, the J call TRBJ2-1, with 9 bases identical to TRBD2. CDR3 length: 13 amino acids. Per the germline V gene, CDR1 is KGHSH and CDR2 is LQKENI. With 3 bases clipped from V and 9 bases from J, the junction kept 3 bases outside the gene matches. The CDR3 bases are TGTGCCAGCTCACCGGGACTAGCTAGTGAGCAGTTCTTC. This codes for CASSPGLASEQFF.

This clone occurred a few times. This chain joins TRBV7-9 and TRBJ1-4; no reliable D call. The length of the CDR3 is 16 residues. With 4 bases removed from V and 7 bases from J, the gap between germline ends came to 19 bases. CDR1 and CDR2 from the germline V gene are SEHNR and FQNEAQ (reference sequence). The chain's CDR3 is CASSSARGVSAEKLFF. The CDR3 nucleotides are TGTGCCAGCAGCTCTGCCCGGGGTGTTTCGGCTGAAAAACTGTTTTTT.

This clone was counted between two and nine times. The chain is built from TRBV5-4 and TRBJ2-7, with a possible D match to TRBD1 (6 bases). The CDR3 has 13 amino acids. Trimming cost V 4 bases and J 2 bases, with 10 bases left between them. Germline CDR1 reads SGHNT; CDR2 reads YYREEE (reference sequence). Here the CDR3 reads CASSLRGAYEQYF. Here the CDR3 DNA reads TGTGCCAGCAGCCTCAGGGGAGCCTACGAGCAGTACTTC.

The V and J genes are TRBV5-6 and TRBJ2-7; D is perhaps TRBD2 (7 bases). CDR3 length: 14 amino acids. The V gene's germline CDR1 is SGHDT and CDR2 YYEEEE. The germline V and J ends were trimmed by 1 base and 4 bases, with 12 bases remaining between them. CDR3: CASSLRGARYEQYF. Written as DNA, the CDR3 is TGTGCCAGCAGCTTGCGGGGGGCCCGGTACGAGCAGTACTTC.

The chain recombines TRBV28 with TRBJ2-7; 7 positions match TRBD1. The germline V gene has CDR1 MDHEN and CDR2 SYDVKM. Trimming at V came to 3 bases and at J to 4 bases, leaving 12 bases not matched to a gene. This CDR3 has 16 amino acids. CDR3 amino acids: CASSFIDRDDTYEQYF. The CDR3 DNA follows: TGTGCCAGCAGTTTCATAGACAGGGACGATACTTACGAGCAGTACTTC. The whole variable domain, filled in from reference TRBV28 and TRBJ2-7, reads DVKVTQSSRYLVKRTGEKVFLECVQDMDHENMFWYRQDPGLGLRLIYFSYDVKMKEKGDIPEGYSVSREKKERFSLILESASTNQTSMYLCASSFIDRDDTYEQYFGPGTRLTVT.

The genes are TRBV7-8 and TRBJ2-1; 8 nucleotides match TRBD2. Germline CDR1 is SGHVS and CDR2 is FQNEAQ. Trimming at V came to 5 bases and at J to 1 base, leaving 7 bases not matched to a gene. This CDR3 region has 16 residues. The CDR3 coding sequence is TGTGCCAGCAGCCCCATAGCGGGGAGGTCCTACAATGAGCAGTTCTTC. Amino acids: CASSPIAGRSYNEQFF.